This is a list of T cell receptor beta chains from one sample in a study of cytomegalovirus exposure and HLA in healthy donors. Profiled with immunoSEQ multiplex PCR; TCRdb holds only in-frame clones, not every one. The sample records approximately 20,000 clones, around 97% being singletons. Sequenced: PBMCs. The source of these receptors is a man aged 30 to 39 in good health and CMV-seropositive. Both conserved end residues are trimmed from each CDR3. Some rows mark clone size as missing; the rest say once, few, many or name a class of expanded clone.

size,V,J,CDR3
NA,TRBV1,TRBJ2-7,TSSQEWVGPPGKAYEQY
NA,TRBV28,TRBJ2-7,ASLMTSASYEQY
NA,TRBV10-2,TRBJ1-2,ASSERWGDDGYT
NA,TRBV6-4,TRBJ2-1,ASREIAGGVSEQF
NA,TRBV5-1,TRBJ2-3,ASSPRAASTSTDTQY
NA,TRBV6-6,TRBJ2-1,ASRPRTGAGNEQF
NA,TRBV7-2,TRBJ2-7,ASRLGLAGVYEQY
NA,TRBV18,TRBJ2-1,ASSPTEKQF
NA,TRBV7-2,TRBJ2-2,ASRFGTGNTGELF
NA,TRBV14,TRBJ2-7,ASSKAGVAYEQY
once,TRBV11-1,TRBJ2-5,ASSLADRQETQY
NA,TRBV19,TRBJ1-2,ASSIKEDNGYT
NA,TRBV27,TRBJ1-5,ASALFTGSNQPQH
NA,TRBV5-1,TRBJ1-2,ASSLAGIRQGAIFHGYT
NA,TRBV7-9,TRBJ2-5,ASSLLTVGTQY
NA,TRBV5-1,TRBJ2-5,ASSRARGQETQY
NA,TRBV5-1,TRBJ2-3,ASSPDRVITDTQY
NA,TRBV7-9,TRBJ1-2,ASSSGTVTNYGYT
NA,TRBV7-6,TRBJ1-2,ASSSQGYGYT
NA,TRBV7-9,TRBJ1-1,ASSLTGTGNTEAF
NA,TRBV5-1,TRBJ2-1,ASSTTSGRAGEQF
NA,TRBV7-2,TRBJ2-5,ASSNHRDIQETQY
NA,TRBV6-5,TRBJ1-2,ASSYGRGGLYGYT
NA,TRBV4-3,TRBJ2-6,ASSRYSGANVLT
NA,TRBV11-2,TRBJ2-1,ASSITSGRARSEQNEQF
NA,TRBV5-1,TRBJ1-5,ASSPGGAPNQPQH
NA,TRBV18,TRBJ2-1,ASSPLPLSYNEQF